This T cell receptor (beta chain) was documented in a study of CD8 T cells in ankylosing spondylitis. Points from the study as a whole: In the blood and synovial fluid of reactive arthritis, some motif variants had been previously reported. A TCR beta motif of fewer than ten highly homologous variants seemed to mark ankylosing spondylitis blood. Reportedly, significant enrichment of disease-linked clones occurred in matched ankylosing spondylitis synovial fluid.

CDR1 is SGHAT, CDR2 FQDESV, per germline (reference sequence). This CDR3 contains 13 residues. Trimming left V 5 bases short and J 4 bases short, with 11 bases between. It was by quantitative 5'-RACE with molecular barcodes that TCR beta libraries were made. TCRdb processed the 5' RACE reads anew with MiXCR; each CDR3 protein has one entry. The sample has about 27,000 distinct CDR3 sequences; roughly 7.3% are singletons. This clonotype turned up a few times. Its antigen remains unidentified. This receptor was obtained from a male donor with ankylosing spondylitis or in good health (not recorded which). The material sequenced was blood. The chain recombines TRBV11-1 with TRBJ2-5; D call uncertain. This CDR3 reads CASSQGNPETQYF. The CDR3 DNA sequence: TGTGCCAGCAGCCAAGGGAATCCAGAGACCCAGTACTTC.